A selection of T cell receptor beta chains follows, all from one sample in a study of cytomegalovirus exposure and HLA in healthy donors. The assay was immunoSEQ multiplex PCR, and TCRdb's table has in-frame clones only and misses some. The profile covers over 150,000 clones, with roughly 80% appearing a single time and 6% to 7.5% taken by the ten largest. Sequencing used PBMCs. Receptors originate from a man between 25 and 39 years old in good health and CMV-seropositive. Both conserved end residues are part of each CDR3. The order of the fields is D gene, J gene, clone size, V gene, CDR3 DNA, CDR3 protein. The D gene is left open where the match is weak. Expanded clones get a size class; other rows say once, few or many, or leave the size out.

TRBD1,TRBJ2-6,.,TRBV19,TGTGCCAGTAGTATAACAGGGGGCGCTGGGGCCAACGTCCTGACTTTC,CASSITGGAGANVLTF
.,TRBJ2-2,.,TRBV28,TGTGCCAGCAGCCCTACTCGGACATCCTACACCGGGGAGCTGTTTTTT,CASSPTRTSYTGELFF
.,TRBJ1-6,once,TRBV25-1,TGTGCCAGCAGTGAATCATCAGGGGAAAATTCACCCCTCCACTTT,CASSESSGENSPLHF
TRBD2,TRBJ2-1,.,TRBV6-5,TGTGCCAGCAGTTACTCGGACGGGGAGGGTTGGAATGAGCAGTTCTTC,CASSYSDGEGWNEQFF
TRBD1,TRBJ1-2,.,TRBV6-5,TGTGCCAGCAATGCCGGGACAGGGAACTATGGCTACACCTTC,CASNAGTGNYGYTF
.,TRBJ2-1,.,TRBV19,TGTGCCAGTAGTATGGGCGGGTACTCCTACAATGAGCAGTTCTTC,CASSMGGYSYNEQFF
.,TRBJ1-5,.,TRBV27,TGTGCCAGCAGTTCCCAACCTCGGGAGCCCCAGCATTTT,CASSSQPREPQHF
.,TRBJ1-2,.,TRBV15,TGTGCCACCAGCAGAGACAGGGCCGGGTATGGCTACACCTTC,CATSRDRAGYGYTF
TRBD2,TRBJ2-3,.,TRBV11-3,TGTGCCAGCACTCACCGGGGGGAAAGCACAGATACGCAGTATTTT,CASTHRGESTDTQYF
.,TRBJ1-1,.,TRBV6-1,TGTGCCAGCAAACCGACAGGAATGAACACTGAAGCTTTCTTT,CASKPTGMNTEAFF
.,TRBJ2-5,.,TRBV21-1,TGTGCCAGCAGACGTATGGACAGGCACCAAGAGACCCAGTACTTC,CASRRMDRHQETQYF
TRBD1,TRBJ2-5,once,TRBV7-8,TGTGCTACAACAAGGGACAGAGAAGAGACCCAGTACTTC,CATTRDREETQYF
.,TRBJ1-1,once,TRBV28,TGTGCCAGCAGTTGGCCGGGGCGGGGAATTCCGTCCGAAGCTTTCTTT,CASSWPGRGIPSEAFF
TRBD1,TRBJ1-3,few,TRBV6-6,TGTGCCAGCAGCCCCGGGACAGGGGGCACTGGAAACACCATATATTTT,CASSPGTGGTGNTIYF
TRBD1,TRBJ1-2,.,TRBV27,TGTGCCAGCAGTCGGGACAGGGGTGAATATGGCTACACCTTC,CASSRDRGEYGYTF
.,TRBJ1-4,.,TRBV11-3,TGTGCCAGCAGCTTAGACCCCCGGGGGAATGAAAAACTGTTTTTT,CASSLDPRGNEKLFF
.,TRBJ2-7,.,TRBV4-3,TGCGCCAGCAGCCAAGTCAGCAGGGCCGGGGAGCAGTACTTC,CASSQVSRAGEQYF
.,TRBJ2-1,.,TRBV14,TGTGCCAGCAGCCATAAAAACTGGTACTCCGACAATGAGCAGTTCTTC,CASSHKNWYSDNEQFF
TRBD2,TRBJ2-5,.,TRBV4-1,TGCGCCAGCAGCCAAGAGGAGCGGGGGATCCAAGAGACCCAGTACTTC,CASSQEERGIQETQYF